The 5 T cell receptor beta chains given below trace back to one sample, sequenced in a study of cytomegalovirus exposure and HLA in healthy donors. It was with 60 Vbeta and 13 Jbeta primers that the PCR ran. Profiled with immunoSEQ multiplex PCR; TCRdb holds only in-frame clones, not every one. This sample has fewer than 150,000 clones; around 73% occur once, and the top ten carry 5% to 6%. Material: PBMCs. These receptors were obtained from a woman in her 30s in good health and CMV-seropositive.

This chain uses TRBV11-3 with TRBJ2-2, with TRBD2 identical over 7 bases. Trimming took 6 bases from V and 0 from J; bases not matched to a gene: 7. CDR1 is SGHNT, CDR2 YENEEA, per germline. The CDR3 runs 16 residues. For the CDR3, the DNA is TGTGCCAGCAGTTGGAGGAGCGGGACGAACACCGGGGAGCTGTTTTTT. Translated, it gives CASSWRSGTNTGELFF.

V and J are TRBV6-1 and TRBJ1-5; D is undetermined. Germline V gives CDR1 MNHNS, CDR2 SASEGT. V was clipped by 4 bases and J by 7 bases, with 8 bases between them. The CDR3 is 12 residues long. The CDR3 loop reads CASSVGYQPQHF. Written as DNA, the CDR3 is TGTGCCAGCAGTGTCGGGTACCAGCCCCAGCATTTT.

This chain connects TRBV4-1 to TRBJ2-7; 8 bases line up with TRBD1. CDR3 size: 17 residues. V lost 1 base and J lost 0; bases outside the gene matches: 8. CDR1 is MGHRA, CDR2 YSYEKL, per germline. CDR3 sequence (DNA): TGCGCCAGCAGCCAAGTGTGGGGGACAGGAAGCTCCTACGAGCAGTACTTC. It encodes CASSQVWGTGSSYEQYF.

V is TRBV4-1 and J is TRBJ2-4, with D unresolved. The germline V gene encodes CDR1 MGHRA and CDR2 YSYEKL. This CDR3 comprises 14 residues. Trimming took off 0 bases at V and 8 bases at J, with 11 bases between the two ends. The CDR3 DNA reads as TGCGCCAGCAGCCAAGATCGCCAGGTGGACATTCAGTACTTC. As protein: CASSQDRQVDIQYF.

This chain connects TRBV19 to TRBJ2-1; 8 bases are a match to TRBD1. V gave up 6 bases and J gave up 1 base; unmatched junction bases: 8. The length of the CDR3 is 16 residues. The V gene's germline CDR1 is LNHDA and CDR2 SQIVND (reference sequence). CDR3 residues: CASSSRNRGSYNEQFF. The DNA for the CDR3 is TGTGCCAGTAGCAGCCGAAACAGGGGGTCCTACAATGAGCAGTTCTTC.